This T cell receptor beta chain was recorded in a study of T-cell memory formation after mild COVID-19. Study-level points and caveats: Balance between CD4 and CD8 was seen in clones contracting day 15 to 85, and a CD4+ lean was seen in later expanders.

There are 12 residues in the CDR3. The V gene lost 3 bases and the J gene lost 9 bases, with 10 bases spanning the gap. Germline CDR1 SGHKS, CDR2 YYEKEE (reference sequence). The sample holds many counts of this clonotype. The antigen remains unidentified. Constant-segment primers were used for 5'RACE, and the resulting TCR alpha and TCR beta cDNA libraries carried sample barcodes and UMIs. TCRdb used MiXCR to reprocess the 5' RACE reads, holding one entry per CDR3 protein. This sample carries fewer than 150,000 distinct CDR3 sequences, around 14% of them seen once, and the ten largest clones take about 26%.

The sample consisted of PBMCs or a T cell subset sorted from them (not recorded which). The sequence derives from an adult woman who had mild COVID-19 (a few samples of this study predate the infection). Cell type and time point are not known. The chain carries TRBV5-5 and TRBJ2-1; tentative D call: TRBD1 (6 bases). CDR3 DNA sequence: TGTGCCAGCAGCTCCCAGGGGACTGAGCAGTTCTTC. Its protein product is CASSSQGTEQFF.